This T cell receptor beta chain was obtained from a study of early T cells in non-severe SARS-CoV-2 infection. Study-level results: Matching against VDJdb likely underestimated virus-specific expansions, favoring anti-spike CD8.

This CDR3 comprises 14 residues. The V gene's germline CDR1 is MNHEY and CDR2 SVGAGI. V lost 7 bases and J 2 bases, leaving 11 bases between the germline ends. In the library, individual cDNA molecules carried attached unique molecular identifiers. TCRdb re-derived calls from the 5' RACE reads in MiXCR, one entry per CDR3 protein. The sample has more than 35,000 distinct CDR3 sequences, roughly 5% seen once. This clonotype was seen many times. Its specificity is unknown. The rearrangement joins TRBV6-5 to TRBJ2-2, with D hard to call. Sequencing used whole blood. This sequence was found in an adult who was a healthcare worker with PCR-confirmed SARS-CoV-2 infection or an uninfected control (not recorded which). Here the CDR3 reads CASIPATNTGELFF. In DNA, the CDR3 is TGTGCCAGCATTCCCGCGACAAACACCGGGGAGCTGTTTTTT.